The clone carrying this T cell receptor (beta chain) has a handful of counts. Expressed TCRB transcripts were sequenced, since all the RNA that had been isolated was reverse transcribed. The protocol was immunoSEQ multiplex PCR, while the TCRdb copy is restricted to in-frame clones and leaves out a portion. Among approximately 140,000 clones listed, nearly 50% were seen once. These data originate in a study of beta chain features in type 1 diabetes. The origin of this receptor is a man between 18 and 29 years old in good health. The specimen was Tregs from blood.

The CDR3 loop is CASSPTTGPPYEQYF. The CDR3 nucleotides are TGTGCCAGCAGCCCAACGACAGGGCCTCCCTACGAGCAGTACTTC. The chain joins TRBV5-6 to TRBJ2-5; 7 nucleotides line up with TRBD1. The end of the DNA is better explained by TRBJ2-7, so the J call may be wrong. This CDR3 spans 15 amino acids. Germline-derived CDR1 and CDR2 are SGHDT and YYEEEE.